This entry lists 27 T cell receptor beta chains sequenced from one sample in a study of blood T cell repertoires in COVID-19. Repertoires were generated with immunoSEQ multiplex PCR, while TCRdb's copy carries only in-frame clones and drops some. The top ten hold approximately 12% of the sample, which has 24,000 or so clones, roughly 91% seen once. Sample: peripheral blood. The receptor source for this set is a human donor in a cohort sampled during active COVID-19. The donor label of this sample is uncertain.

V usage is TRBV5-4 and J usage is TRBJ2-3; D perhaps matches TRBD1 (6 bases). This CDR3 has 14 residues. Trimming cost V 3 bases and J 5 bases, with 13 bases left between them. Germline V gene sequence: CDR1 SGHNT, CDR2 YYREEE (reference sequence). CDR3 bases: TGTGCCAGCAGCTCTATGGACAGTGTAGATACGCAGTATTTT. It encodes CASSSMDSVDTQYF. Together with reference TRBV5-4 and TRBJ2-3, the CDR3 gives the full variable domain: ETGVTQSPTHLIKTRGQQVTLRCSSQSGHNTVSWYQQALGQGPQFIFQYYREEENGRGNFPPRFSGLQFPNYSSELNVNALELDDSALYLCASSSMDSVDTQYFGPGTRLTVL.

This clone was seen just once. The chain combines TRBV29-1 with TRBJ1-2; a possible D gene is TRBD1 (6 bases). The CDR3 runs to 14 residues. Trimming removed 7 bases from V and 2 bases from J, with 17 bases in between. Looked up from germline, CDR1 is SQVTM and CDR2 is ANQGSEA. In nucleotides, the CDR3 is TGCAGCGCCACTCGGACAGAGTGGAACTATGGCTACACCTTC. Its protein is CSATRTEWNYGYTF.

This chain joins TRBV2 and TRBJ1-1; no firm D call. The CDR3 has 13 residues. Deletions cut 2 bases from V and 3 bases from J, with 7 bases between. Germline lookup yields CDR1 SNHLY and CDR2 FYNNEI. The CDR3 reads CASSELEDTEAFF. In nucleotides, the CDR3 is TGTGCCAGCAGTGAATTAGAGGACACTGAAGCTTTCTTT.

This clone was seen a single time. The genes are TRBV10-3 and TRBJ1-6, with TRBD1 matching over 7 bases. The junction had 6 bases not matched to a gene; V was cut back by 3 bases and J by 10 bases. This CDR3 is 14 amino acids long. Germline V gene data show CDR1 as ENHRY and CDR2 as SYGVKD. The CDR3 region has the DNA TGTGCCATCAGTGAATTACAGGGGAACTCACCCCTCCACTTT. Protein product: CAISELQGNSPLHF.

The CDR3: CASSLGLAFETQYF. Here the CDR3 DNA reads TGCGCCAGCAGCCTTGGACTAGCGTTCGAGACCCAGTACTTC. V gene TRBV4-1 combines with J gene TRBJ2-5; 9 bases map to TRBD2. Germline values: CDR1 MGHRA, CDR2 YSYEKL. Trimming removed 4 bases from V and 5 bases from J; junction bases left unmatched: 5. The CDR3 length is 14 residues.

This sequence joins TRBV24-1 and TRBJ2-2; no firm D call. CDR1 is KGHDR, CDR2 SFDVKD, per germline. V lost 4 bases and J lost 7, with 3 bases in between. The CDR3 has 11 residues. Written as DNA, the CDR3 is TGTGCCACCAGTGACTTCGGGGAGCTGTTTTTT. Protein: CATSDFGELFF.

The chain recombines TRBV6-1 with TRBJ1-6, with a weak D call TRBD1 (5 bases). The germline V and J ends were trimmed by 4 bases and 0 bases, with 13 bases remaining between them. The CDR3 extends over 17 amino acids. Germline-derived CDR1 and CDR2 are MNHNS and SASEGT. Written as DNA, the CDR3 is TGTGCCAGCAGTGGAAGACAGATAAGCTCCTATAATTCACCCCTCCACTTT. Its protein is CASSGRQISSYNSPLHF.

The rearrangement links TRBV5-1 to TRBJ2-1; 9 nucleotides match TRBD2. The CDR3 extends over 14 amino acids. Germline V lookup: CDR1 SGHRS, CDR2 YFSETQ. Germline trimming cut 0 bases from V and 8 bases from J; bases unmatched to any gene: 3. In DNA form, the CDR3 reads TGCGCCAGCAGCTTGGTAGCGGGGGCGGATGAGCAGTTCTTC. Residues: CASSLVAGADEQFF.

This rearrangement joins TRBV5-8 to TRBJ2-3, with TRBD2 identical over 8 bases. The CDR3 spans 17 residues. Trimming removed 2 bases from V and 7 bases from J; junction bases left unmatched: 15. Germline V lookup: CDR1 SGHTS, CDR2 YDEGEE. CDR3 region: CASSLPGLARGRYTQYF. The CDR3 region has the DNA TGTGCCAGCAGCTTACCCGGACTAGCCCGGGGCAGGTATACGCAGTATTTT.

The chain has TRBV2 and TRBJ2-7; 9 bases map to TRBD1. Germline V gene sequence: CDR1 SNHLY, CDR2 FYNNEI. The length of the CDR3 is 14 residues. V lost 1 base, J lost 3 bases, and 1 base stayed unmatched. Here the CDR3 DNA reads TGTGCCAGCAGTGAAGTGACAGGGGGCTACGAGCAGTACTTC. The encoded protein is CASSEVTGGYEQYF.

This chain joins TRBV6-5 and TRBJ1-4; D is uncertain. V lost 6 bases and J 4 bases, leaving 12 bases between the germline ends. The CDR3 sequence is 14 residues long. Germline-derived CDR1 and CDR2 are MNHEY and SVGAGI. In DNA, the CDR3 is TGTGCCAGCAGGCTGACGGGAGGTAATGAAAAACTGTTTTTT. Its translation is CASRLTGGNEKLFF.

V usage is TRBV11-2 and J usage is TRBJ2-2; 9 bases agree with TRBD2. Unmatched junction bases numbered 3, after V lost 1 base and J lost 9 bases. CDR1 and CDR2 (germline): SGHAT, FQNNGV. CDR3 length equals 14 residues. CDR3 protein: CASSLGSGGRELFF. CDR3 nucleotide sequence: TGTGCCAGCAGCTTAGGTAGCGGGGGCCGGGAGCTGTTTTTT.

V is TRBV6-4 and J is TRBJ2-1, with TRBD1 identical over 9 bases. V gave up 3 bases and J gave up 8 bases; unmatched junction bases: 8. The germline gives CDR1 MRHNA, CDR2 SNTAGT. CDR3 length equals 15 residues. In DNA, the CDR3 is TGTGCCAGCAGTGAAATGGGACAGGGAATAGATGAGCAGTTCTTC. Its translation: CASSEMGQGIDEQFF.

V is TRBV29-1 and J is TRBJ2-3, with 9 bases identical to TRBD2. Looked up from germline, CDR1 is SQVTM and CDR2 is ANQGSEA. J gave up 7 bases and V 3 bases, and 8 bases lay outside the gene matches. The CDR3 is made up of 14 amino acids. The CDR3 is CSVDGSGGGNTQYF. The DNA for the CDR3 is TGCAGCGTTGATGGTAGCGGGGGAGGAAATACGCAGTATTTT.

This chain uses TRBV6-5 with TRBJ1-1; no definite D call. Trimming removed 0 bases from V and 4 bases from J, with 6 bases in between. Looked up from germline, CDR1 is MNHEY and CDR2 is SVGAGI. The CDR3 is 13 amino acids. The CDR3: CASSYSLITEAFF. The CDR3 DNA sequence: TGTGCCAGCAGTTACTCGTTAATCACTGAAGCTTTCTTT.

This chain connects TRBV7-9 to TRBJ2-1; 8 positions agree with TRBD2. Unmatched junction bases numbered 7, after V lost 7 bases and J lost 5 bases. This CDR3 contains 14 residues. Germline loops: CDR1 SEHNR, CDR2 FQNEAQ (reference sequence). The CDR3 reads CASTISGRNNEQFF. CDR3 sequence (DNA): TGTGCCAGCACCATCAGCGGGAGAAACAATGAGCAGTTCTTC.

The chain recombines TRBV18 with TRBJ1-6, with a tentative D call TRBD1 (5 bases). CDR1 and CDR2 from the germline V gene are KGHSH and LQKENI. The CDR3 runs 14 residues. V was pared by 1 base and J by 7 bases, with 8 bases between. CDR3 in amino acids: CASSPLDKNSPLHF. The CDR3 DNA sequence: TGTGCCAGCTCACCACTGGACAAAAATTCACCCCTCCACTTT.

V is TRBV6-5 and J is TRBJ1-2; tentative D call: TRBD1 (5 bases). The V end was cut by 0 bases, the J end by 1 base, with 6 bases between. This CDR3 comprises 14 residues. Looked up from germline, CDR1 is MNHEY and CDR2 is SVGAGI. In DNA, the CDR3 is TGTGCCAGCAGTTACTCGCAGGGTAACTATGGCTACACCTTC. Residues: CASSYSQGNYGYTF.

In this sample, this clone turned up once. The rearrangement uses TRBV27 and TRBJ2-7; 7 positions agree with TRBD1. Trimming at V came to 7 bases and at J to 3 bases, leaving 9 bases not matched to a gene. The CDR3 spans 14 residues. Germline V gene lookup returns CDR1 MNHEY and CDR2 SMNVEV (reference sequence). The CDR3 coding sequence is TGTGCCAGCAATTCTGTTAGGGGGCGCTACGAGCAGTACTTC. Its translation is CASNSVRGRYEQYF.

The chain is built from TRBV5-6 and TRBJ1-5; the D gene is possibly TRBD1 (6 bases). The CDR3 totals 15 residues. The V end lost 0 bases, the J end lost 3 bases, and 10 bases lay between the germline ends. The germline V gene encodes CDR1 SGHDT and CDR2 YYEEEE. DNA of the CDR3: TGTGCCAGCAGCTTGGGCAGGGGCCTCAATCAGCCCCAGCATTTT. Its protein product is CASSLGRGLNQPQHF.

In its sample, this clone was seen once. The chain recombines TRBV13 with TRBJ2-7, with D perhaps matching TRBD2 (6 bases). V was cut by 4 bases and J by 2 bases, with 18 bases left in between. The CDR3 consists of 16 residues. Germline-derived CDR1 and CDR2 are PRHDT and FYEKMQ (reference sequence). CDR3 coding DNA: TGTGCCAGCAGCTCCCGGCGACTAGAGGGGACCTACGAGCAGTACTTC. This sequence encodes CASSSRRLEGTYEQYF.

This clone was counted only a few times. This chain uses TRBV19 with TRBJ1-2; the match to TRBD1 covers 7 bases. The ends lost 6 bases at V and 5 bases at J; junction bases unmatched: 3. CDR1 and CDR2 from the germline V gene are LNHDA and SQIVND (reference sequence). The CDR3 has 12 residues. For the CDR3, the DNA is TGTGCCAGTAGAACGGGACAGTATGGCTACACCTTC. Translation gives CASRTGQYGYTF. Filled out from reference TRBV19 and TRBJ1-2, the complete variable domain reads DGGITQSPKYLFRKEGQNVTLSCEQNLNHDAMYWYRQDPGQGLRLIYYSQIVNDFQKGDIAEGYSVSREKKESFPLTVTSAQKNPTAFYLCASRTGQYGYTFGSGTRLTVV.

This clone was counted only a few times. The chain uses TRBV5-1 and TRBJ2-3; 7 positions agree with TRBD1. V dropped 5 bases and J dropped 2; count of bases not matched to a gene: 11. Germline V gives CDR1 SGHRS, CDR2 YFSETQ. This CDR3 is 16 amino acids long. CDR3 in amino acids: CASSKGQRGFTDTQYF. The DNA for the CDR3 is TGCGCCAGCAGTAAGGGACAGCGTGGATTCACAGATACGCAGTATTTT.

The sample holds a few counts of this clone. The V and J genes are TRBV7-2 and TRBJ1-2; D is uncertain. Germline CDR1 SGHTA, CDR2 FQGNSA. Trimming removed 5 bases from V and 3 bases from J, with 16 bases in between. CDR3 length: 15 amino acids. DNA of the CDR3: TGTGCCAGCAGCCATCAGGTCCAGGTTTACTATGGCTACACCTTC. This gives the protein CASSHQVQVYYGYTF.

Only a few counts were recorded for this clone. V gene TRBV2 combines with J gene TRBJ1-6; no clear D gene. This CDR3 comprises 16 residues. V gave up 4 bases and J gave up 5 bases, with 15 bases separating them. CDR1 is SNHLY and CDR2 is FYNNEI in the germline V gene. The CDR3, as DNA: TGTGCCAGCAGTGTAAATGGCATACACAATAATTCACCCCTCCACTTT. This gives the protein CASSVNGIHNNSPLHF.

The chain recombines TRBV5-1 with TRBJ2-7; TRBD2 matches at 11 bases. CDR3 length equals 15 residues. From germline, CDR1 is SGHRS and CDR2 YFSETQ. V lost 4 bases and J lost 2; bases outside the gene matches: 5. The CDR3 is CASSPGTSGTYEQYF. DNA of the CDR3: TGCGCCAGCAGCCCCGGGACTAGCGGAACCTACGAGCAGTACTTC.

The rearrangement uses TRBV5-1 and TRBJ1-4; D is unclear. The V and J ends lost 5 bases and 8 bases respectively, with 16 bases between them. Germline V CDR1 and CDR2: SGHRS, YFSETQ. This CDR3 is 14 amino acids long. In DNA, the CDR3 is TGCGCCAGCAGGACTGCCCCTGGAACGGAAAAACTGTTTTTT. Residues: CASRTAPGTEKLFF.